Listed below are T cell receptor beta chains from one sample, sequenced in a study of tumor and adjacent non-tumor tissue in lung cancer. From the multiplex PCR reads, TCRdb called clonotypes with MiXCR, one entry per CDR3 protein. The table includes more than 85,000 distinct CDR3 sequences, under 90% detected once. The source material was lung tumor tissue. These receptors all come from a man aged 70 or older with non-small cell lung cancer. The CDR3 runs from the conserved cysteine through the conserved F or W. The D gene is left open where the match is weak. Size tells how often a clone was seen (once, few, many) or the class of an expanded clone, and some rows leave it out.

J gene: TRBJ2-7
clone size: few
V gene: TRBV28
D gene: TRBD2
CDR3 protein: CASSFPSVKPGGEQYF
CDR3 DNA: TGTGCCAGCAGTTTCCCTAGCGTCAAACCGGGGGGCGAGCAGTACTTC

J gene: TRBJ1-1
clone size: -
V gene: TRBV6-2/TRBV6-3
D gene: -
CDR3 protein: CASSYREMNTEAFF
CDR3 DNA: TGTGCCAGCAGTTACAGGGAAATGAACACTGAAGCTTTCTTT

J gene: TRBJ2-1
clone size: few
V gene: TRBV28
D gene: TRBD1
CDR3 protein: CASPQGPAGEQFF
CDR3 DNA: TGTGCCAGTCCACAGGGGCCGGCGGGCGAGCAGTTCTTC

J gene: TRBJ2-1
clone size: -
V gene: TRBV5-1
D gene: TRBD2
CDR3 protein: CTSREFGRESDNEQLF
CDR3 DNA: TGCACCAGCAGGGAATTTGGGCGGGAGAGCGACAATGAGCAGTTATTC

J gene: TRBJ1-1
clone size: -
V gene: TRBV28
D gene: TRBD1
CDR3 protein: CATSHLLRGLNTEAFF
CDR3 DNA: TGTGCCACCAGCCATTTACTCAGGGGGCTTAACACTGAAGCTTTCTTT

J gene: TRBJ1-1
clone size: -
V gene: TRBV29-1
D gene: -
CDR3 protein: CSVFGRGTKTKAFF
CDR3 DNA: TGCAGTGTCTTCGGACGGGGAACTAAAACTAAAGCTTTCTTT

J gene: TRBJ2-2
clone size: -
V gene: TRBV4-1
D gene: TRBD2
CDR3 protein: CASRARGSSGGLRGIWELFF
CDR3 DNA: TGCGCCAGCAGAGCAAGAGGGTCTAGCGGGGGACTGCGGGGAATCTGGGAGCTGTTTTTT

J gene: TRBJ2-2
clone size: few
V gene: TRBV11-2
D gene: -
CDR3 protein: CASSLVGTRVAGELFF
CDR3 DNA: TGTGCCAGCAGTTTAGTGGGCACAAGGGTAGCCGGGGAGCTGTTTTTT

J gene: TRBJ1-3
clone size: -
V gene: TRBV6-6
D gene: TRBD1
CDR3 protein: CASSIMGQWGNTIYF
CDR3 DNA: TGTGCCAGCAGTATCATGGGACAGTGGGGAAACACCATATATTTT

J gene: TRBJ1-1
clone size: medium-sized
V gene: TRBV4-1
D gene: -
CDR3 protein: CASSQGGRAEAFF
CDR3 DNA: TGCGCCAGCAGCCAAGGTGGACGGGCTGAAGCTTTCTTT

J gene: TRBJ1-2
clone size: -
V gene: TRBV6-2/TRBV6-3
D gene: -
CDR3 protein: CASTRSGRGGYTF
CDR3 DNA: TGTGCCAGCACTCGTTCGGGACGAGGTGGCTATACCTTC

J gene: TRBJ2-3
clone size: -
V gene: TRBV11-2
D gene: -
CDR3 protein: CASSLGSGGVDTPYF
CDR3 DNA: TGTGCCAGCAGTTTAGGGTCCGGCGGGGTAGATACGCCGTATTTT

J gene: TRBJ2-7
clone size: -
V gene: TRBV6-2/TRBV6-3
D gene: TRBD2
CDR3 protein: CVGSPGLGNTNEQYF
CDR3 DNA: TGTGTCGGCAGTCCGGGACTAGGCAATACCAATGAGCAGTACTTC

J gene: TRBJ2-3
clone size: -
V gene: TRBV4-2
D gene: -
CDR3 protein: CTSSQAQGFSQPQYF
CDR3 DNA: TGTACCAGCAGCCAAGCACAGGGATTCAGTCAGCCCCAGTATTTT

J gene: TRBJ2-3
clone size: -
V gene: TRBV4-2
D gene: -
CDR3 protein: CASRQHHRTTDTQYF
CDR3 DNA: TGTGCCAGCAGACAACATCACCGAACCACAGATACGCAGTATTTT

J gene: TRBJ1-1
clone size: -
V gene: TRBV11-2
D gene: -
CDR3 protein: CVSSFLSIRMNTEAFF
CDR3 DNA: TGTGTCAGCAGCTTTCTCAGCATCAGGATGAACACTGAAGCTTTCTTT

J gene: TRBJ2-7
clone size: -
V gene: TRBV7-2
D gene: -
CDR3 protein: CASSLLGGGYEQYF
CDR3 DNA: TGTGCCAGCAGCTTATTAGGCGGAGGCTACGAGCAGTACTTC

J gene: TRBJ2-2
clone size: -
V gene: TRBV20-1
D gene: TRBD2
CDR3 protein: CSASTPGLAGDWTRELFF
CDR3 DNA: TGCAGTGCTAGCACCCCCGGACTAGCAGGAGATTGGACCAGGGAGCTGTTTTTT

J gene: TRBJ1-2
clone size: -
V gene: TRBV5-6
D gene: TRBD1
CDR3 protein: CASSIRDRDRPYYGYTF
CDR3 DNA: TGTGCCAGCAGCATCAGGGACAGGGATCGTCCTTACTATGGTTACACCTTC

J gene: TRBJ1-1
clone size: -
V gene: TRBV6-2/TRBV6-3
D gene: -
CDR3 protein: CVGSETVNTEAFF
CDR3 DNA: TGTGTCGGCAGTGAGACGGTGAACACTGAAGCTTTCTTT

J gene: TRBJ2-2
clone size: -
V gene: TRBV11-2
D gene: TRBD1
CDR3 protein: CASRLVGTGVAGELYF
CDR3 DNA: TGTGCCAGCAGATTAGTGGGTACAGGGGTTGCCGGGGAGCTGTATTTT

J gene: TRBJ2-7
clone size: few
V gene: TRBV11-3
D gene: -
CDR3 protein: CASSMTGAYEQYF
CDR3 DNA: TGTGCCAGCTCAATGACGGGAGCCTACGAGCAGTACTTC

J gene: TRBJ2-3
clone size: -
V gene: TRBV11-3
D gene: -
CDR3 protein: CANRSEVVGVDTQYF
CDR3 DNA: TGTGCCAACAGATCAGAAGTGGTCGGGGTAGATACGCAGTATTTT

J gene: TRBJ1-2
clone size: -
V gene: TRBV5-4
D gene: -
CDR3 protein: CAISLEVNYGCTF
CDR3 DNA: -

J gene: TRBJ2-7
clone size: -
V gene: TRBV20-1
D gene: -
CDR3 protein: CRATGAVEQYF
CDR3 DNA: TGCAGAGCTACCGGGGCAGTCGAGCAGTATTTC

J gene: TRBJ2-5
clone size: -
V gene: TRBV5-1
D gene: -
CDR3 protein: CASSRARVEETQYF
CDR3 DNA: TGCGCCAGCAGCCGAGCACGGGTAGAGGAGACCCAGTACTTC

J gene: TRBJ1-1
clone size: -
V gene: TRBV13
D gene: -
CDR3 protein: CASSPGTGSNAEAFF
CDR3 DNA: TGTGCCAGCAGCCCTGGTACAGGTTCGAACGCTGAAGCTTTCTTC

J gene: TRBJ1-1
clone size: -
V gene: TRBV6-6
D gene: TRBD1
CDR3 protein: CGSSYSPGQGDTETFF
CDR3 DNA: TGTGGCAGCAGTTACTCACCGGGACAGGGAGACACTGAAACTTTCTTT

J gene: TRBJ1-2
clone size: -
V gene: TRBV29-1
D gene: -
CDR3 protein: CSVTANYRYTF
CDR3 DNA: TGCAGCGTGACAGCTAACTATCGCTACACGTTC

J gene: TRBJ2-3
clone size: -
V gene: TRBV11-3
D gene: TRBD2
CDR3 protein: CASSSGTRTDTQYF
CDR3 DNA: TGTGCCAGCAGCTCCGGGACTAGGACAGATACGCAGTATTTT

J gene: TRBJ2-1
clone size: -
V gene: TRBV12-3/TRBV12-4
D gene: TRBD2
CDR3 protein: CASRTSGMLYNEQFF
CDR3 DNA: TGTGCCAGCAGGACTAGCGGGATGCTCTACAATGAGCAGTTCTTC

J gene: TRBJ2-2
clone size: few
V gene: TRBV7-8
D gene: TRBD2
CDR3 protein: CASSLARLAGTGSTGELFF
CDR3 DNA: TGTGCCAGCAGCTTAGCGCGACTAGCGGGGACTGGGAGCACCGGGGAGCTGTTTTTT

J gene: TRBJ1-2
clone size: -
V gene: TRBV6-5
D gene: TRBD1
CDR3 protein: CASSYITGQANYDYTF
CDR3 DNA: TGTGCCAGCAGTTACATAACGGGACAGGCTAACTATGACTACACCTTC

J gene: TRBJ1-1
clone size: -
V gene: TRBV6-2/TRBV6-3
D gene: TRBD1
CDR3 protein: CASMDRNTEAFF
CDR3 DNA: TGTGCCAGCATGGACAGGAACACCGAAGCTTTCTTT

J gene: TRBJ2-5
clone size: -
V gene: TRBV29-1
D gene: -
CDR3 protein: CSVGGRGETQYF
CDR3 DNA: TGCAGCGTTGGAGGACGAGGGGAGACCCAGTACTTC

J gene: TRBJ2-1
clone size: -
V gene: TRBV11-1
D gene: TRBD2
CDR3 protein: CARSQQPAGGAQFF
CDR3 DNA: TGTGCCAGGAGCCAACAACCGGCGGGAGGTGCGCAGTTTTTC

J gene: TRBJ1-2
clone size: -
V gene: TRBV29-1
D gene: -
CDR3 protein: CNAFGRVKYGYTF
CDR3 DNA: TGCAACGCATTTGGCAGGGTGAAGTATGGCTACACCTTC

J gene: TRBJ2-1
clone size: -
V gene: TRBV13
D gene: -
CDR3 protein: CASSLGRVLNEQFF
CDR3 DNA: TGTGCCAGCAGCTTAGGCCGAGTGTTGAATGAGCAGTTCTTC

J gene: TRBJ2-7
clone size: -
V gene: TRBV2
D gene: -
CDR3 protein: CASSAIPEQRSYEQYF
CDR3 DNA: TGTGCCAGTAGCGCGATTCCGGAGCAGAGATCCTACGAGCAGTACTTC

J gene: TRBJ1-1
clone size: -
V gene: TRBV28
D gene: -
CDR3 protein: CASSLWPSYFNEAFF
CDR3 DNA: TGTGCCAGCAGTTTATGGCCCAGTTACTTCAATGAAGCTTTCTTT

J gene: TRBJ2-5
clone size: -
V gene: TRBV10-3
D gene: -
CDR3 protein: CAISQEGLRETQYF
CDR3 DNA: TGTGCCATCAGTCAGGAGGGGCTGAGGGAGACCCAGTACTTC

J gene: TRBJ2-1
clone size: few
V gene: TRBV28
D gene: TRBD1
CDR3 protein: CAGRPWGQSSGDEQFF
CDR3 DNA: TGTGCCGGCAGACCTTGGGGACAGTCGAGTGGTGATGAGCAGTTCTTC

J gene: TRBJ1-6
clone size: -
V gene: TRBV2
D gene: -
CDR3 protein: CASCILFNSPLHF
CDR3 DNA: TGTGCCAGCTGCATACTGTTCAACTCACCCCTCCACTTT

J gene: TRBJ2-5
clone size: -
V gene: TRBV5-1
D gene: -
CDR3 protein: CASSFEGHETHYF
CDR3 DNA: TGCGCCAGCAGCTTCGAGGGGCATGAGACCCATTACTTC